This TCR beta chain was recorded in a study of cytomegalovirus exposure and HLA in healthy donors. As for the study in general: It was reported in a later analysis that the 120 or so validation repertoires used the same platform as the 550 to 850 first-cohort repertoires.

This clone has at least ten counts. The antigen is unknown. Study-level findings and limits: It was reported that the classifier diagnosed cytomegalovirus status with high specificity and sensitivity in both the original and validation cohorts.

Sequenced by immunoSEQ multiplex PCR; TCRdb stores in-frame clones only, minus some. The sample holds 150,000 to 200,000 clones, about 80% seen once. V was cut by 3 bases and J by 7 bases, with 13 bases left in between. The CDR3 covers 14 residues. Germline V CDR1 and CDR2: MNHNS, SASEGT. Sequencing was carried out using PBMCs. The source of this sequence is a woman aged 18-29 years in good health and CMV-seropositive. The chain uses TRBV6-1 and TRBJ2-1; D possibly corresponds to TRBD2 (6 bases). The CDR3 DNA follows: TGTGCCAGCAGTGACCCCGGGACTCCGAATGAGCAGTTCTTC. Translation gives CASSDPGTPNEQFF.